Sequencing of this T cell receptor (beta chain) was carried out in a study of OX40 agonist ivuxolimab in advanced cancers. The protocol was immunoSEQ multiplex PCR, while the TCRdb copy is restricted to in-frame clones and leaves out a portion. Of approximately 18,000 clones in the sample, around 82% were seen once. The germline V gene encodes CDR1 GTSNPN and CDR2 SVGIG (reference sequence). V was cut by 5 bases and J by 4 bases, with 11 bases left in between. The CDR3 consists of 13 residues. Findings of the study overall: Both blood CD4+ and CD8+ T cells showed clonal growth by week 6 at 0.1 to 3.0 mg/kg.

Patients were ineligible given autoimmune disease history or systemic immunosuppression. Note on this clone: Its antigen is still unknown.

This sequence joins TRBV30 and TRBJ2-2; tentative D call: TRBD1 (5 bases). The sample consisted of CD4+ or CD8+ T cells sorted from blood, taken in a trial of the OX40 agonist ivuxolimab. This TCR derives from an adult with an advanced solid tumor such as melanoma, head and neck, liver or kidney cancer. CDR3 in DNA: TGTGCCTGGGGCAGGGTATTCACCGGGGAGCTGTTTTTT. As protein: CAWGRVFTGELFF.